This TCR beta chain originates from a study of PD-1 blockade in classical Hodgkin lymphoma. Study background: Each patient was given nivolumab 3 mg/kg through a vein every 2 weeks. General study points: By C4D1, CD4+ diversity increased significantly, especially in complete responders. Newly diagnosed patients were said to have less baseline TCR diversity than healthy donors did.

With V trimmed by 2 bases and J by 5 bases, 15 bases remained unmatched. This CDR3 is built from 19 residues. Germline CDR1 KGHSH, CDR2 LQKENI. Sequencing was performed with immunoSEQ multiplex PCR; in TCRdb, only in-frame clones are kept and a portion is missing. The sample shows about 30,000 clones, about 88% of them seen only once. This clone has more than one count but fewer than ten. Antigen specificity is unknown. Time point noted: cycle 4 day 1 (C4D1), after less than 7 weeks of nivolumab. After autologous stem cell transplantation all patients relapsed, and prior brentuximab vedotin exposure differed between cohorts. Magnetic negative selection was used to purify CD4+ T cells from PBMCs that had been thawed.

The specimen comprised CD4+ T cells from blood, sampled before the fourth cycle of nivolumab. The TCR comes from a human donor with classical Hodgkin lymphoma. The genes are TRBV18 and TRBJ1-5; 10 positions match TRBD1. Written as DNA, the CDR3 is TGTGCCAGCTCACCATATTCAGGGACAGGGGAGTTTCTCGATCAGCCCCAGCATTTT. This codes for CASSPYSGTGEFLDQPQHF.